The rows below give T cell receptor beta chains drawn from one sample of a study of blood T cell repertoires in COVID-19. The assay was immunoSEQ multiplex PCR, and TCRdb's table has in-frame clones only and misses some. The sample records 14,000 or so clones, 85% to 90% being singletons. The sample consisted of peripheral blood. The receptors were gathered from a middle-aged man with active COVID-19. The CDR3 runs from the conserved cysteine through the conserved F or W. The D gene is left open where the match is weak. Clone size is shown for a subset of rows, as once, few, many or a class of expanded clone.

j_gene | d_gene | abundance | v_gene | CDR3nt | CDR3aa
TRBJ2-5 | TRBD2 | NA | TRBV7-8 | TGTGCCAGCAGCTTATGGGGCGGGAGCCTTCGGGAGGAGACCCAGTACTTC | CASSLWGGSLREETQYF
TRBJ1-3 | NA | NA | TRBV28 | TGTGCCAGCAGTTGGGGTCAGGGCCCCTTGCTCTATTTT | CASSWGQGPLLYF
TRBJ1-1 | NA | NA | TRBV5-1 | TGCGCCAGCAGCTTGGACGCCTATGGAGAACAAGGTCGGGACACTGAAGCTTTCTTT | CASSLDAYGEQGRDTEAFF
TRBJ1-5 | TRBD1 | NA | TRBV7-2 | TGTGCCAGCAGCTTAATTACAGGGGGAAATCAGCCCCAGCATTTT | CASSLITGGNQPQHF
TRBJ1-6 | NA | NA | TRBV6-2/TRBV6-3 | TGTGCCAGCAGTTACTCCCAGGGAACTCCAGCCTATTCACCCCTCCACTTT | CASSYSQGTPAYSPLHF
TRBJ1-6 | TRBD1 | NA | TRBV5-5 | TGTGCCAGCAGCTTGCTGGCAGCAGGGGGATGGAGTTCACCCCTCCACTTT | CASSLLAAGGWSSPLHF
TRBJ2-1 | TRBD2 | NA | TRBV18 | TGTGCCAGCTCCCCGCGGGGGGGGGACAATGAGCAGTTCTTC | CASSPRGGDNEQFF
TRBJ1-2 | NA | NA | TRBV7-9 | TGTGCCATCAGAGCAGGGACACTCTGGTATGGCTACACCTTC | CAIRAGTLWYGYTF
TRBJ2-3 | TRBD2 | NA | TRBV5-6 | TGTGCCAGCAGCCAAGCAGCGGGAGGCACAGATACGCAGTATTTT | CASSQAAGGTDTQYF
TRBJ2-6 | NA | NA | TRBV4-3 | TGCGCCAGCAGCCAAGATGGGGCAGCTATGAGCTCTGGGGCCAACGTCCTGACTTTC | CASSQDGAAMSSGANVLTF
TRBJ2-1 | NA | NA | TRBV10-3 | TGTGCCATCAGTGGATCACGCCAGGGGCTTGGCAGTGAGCAGTTCTTC | CAISGSRQGLGSEQFF
TRBJ2-1 | TRBD2 | NA | TRBV11-1 | TGTGCCAGCCGGGTTAGCGGGCTATACAATGAGCAGTTCTTC | CASRVSGLYNEQFF
TRBJ2-1 | TRBD1 | NA | TRBV27 | TGTGCCAGCAGGCGGACAGGGGGGAATGAGCAGTTCTTC | CASRRTGGNEQFF
TRBJ2-1 | TRBD1 | few | TRBV11-3 | TGTGCCAGCAGCTCCCCGGGACAGGGGTTTTCGAATGAGCAGTTCTTC | CASSSPGQGFSNEQFF
TRBJ2-1 | TRBD1 | NA | TRBV13 | TGTGCCAGCAGCTCGACAGGGGACAATGAGCAGTTCTTC | CASSSTGDNEQFF
TRBJ1-5 | NA | NA | TRBV6-2/TRBV6-3 | TGTGCCAGCAGTTACGCCCGCACGGGAGGCAATCAGCCCCAGCATTTT | CASSYARTGGNQPQHF
TRBJ1-1 | NA | once | TRBV18 | TGTGCCAGCTCACCGTGGGGGGGCACTGAAGCTTTCTTT | CASSPWGGTEAFF
TRBJ2-7 | TRBD2 | NA | TRBV28 | TGTGCCAGCAGTTTTAACCGGGAGGCACACTCCTACGAGCAGTACTTC | CASSFNREAHSYEQYF
TRBJ1-2 | NA | NA | TRBV12-3/TRBV12-4 | TGTGCCAGCAGTCAAACCCGGGACAAGCTTTATTTC | CASSQTRDKLYF
TRBJ2-7 | NA | NA | TRBV4-1 | TGCGCCAGCAGTCACAGTAAAATGGGCCACGAGCAGTACTTC | CASSHSKMGHEQYF
TRBJ1-5 | NA | NA | TRBV4-3 | TGCGCCAGCAGCCAAGATGGGGACACCAATCAGCCCCAGCATTTT | CASSQDGDTNQPQHF
TRBJ2-3 | NA | NA | TRBV27 | TGTGCCAGCAGTTTATCGAGAAGTGGCACAGATACGCAGTATTTT | CASSLSRSGTDTQYF
TRBJ2-7 | TRBD2 | NA | TRBV12-3/TRBV12-4 | TGTGCCAGCGCGGGACTAGCGATCCACGAGCAGTACTTC | CASAGLAIHEQYF
TRBJ1-4 | TRBD1 | NA | TRBV28 | TGTGCCAGCGGACCCCCCGGGACAGCAACTAATGAAAAACTGTTTTTT | CASGPPGTATNEKLFF
TRBJ2-2 | NA | NA | TRBV7-2 | TGTGCCAGCAGCCGGGGGCGGGGGAGCACCGGGGAGCTGTTTTTT | CASSRGRGSTGELFF
TRBJ1-2 | TRBD1 | NA | TRBV28 | TGTGCCAGCAGTTTTGGCAGGGGGCGATTGGGCTACACCTTC | CASSFGRGRLGYTF
TRBJ1-1 | TRBD1 | NA | TRBV3-1/TRBV3-2 | TGTGCCAGCAGCCAAGCTCAGGGGGGCACTGAAGCTTTCTTT | CASSQAQGGTEAFF
TRBJ2-1 | TRBD2 | once | TRBV10-3 | TGTGCCATCAGTGAGGCAATAGCGGGAGATAGGGGCTACAATGAGCAGTTCTTC | CAISEAIAGDRGYNEQFF
TRBJ1-2 | NA | NA | TRBV28 | TGTGCCAGCAAAGAGCGGGGGGCGACCTATGGCTACACCTTC | CASKERGATYGYTF
TRBJ1-5 | NA | NA | TRBV4-3 | TGCGCCAGCAGCCAAGATCAAGGAGGGGGCAATCAGCCCCAGCATTTT | CASSQDQGGGNQPQHF
TRBJ2-7 | TRBD1 | NA | TRBV19 | TGTGCCAGTAGTACTCGGGACAGCTCCTACGAGCAGTACTTC | CASSTRDSSYEQYF
TRBJ2-7 | TRBD2 | NA | TRBV4-1 | TGCGCCAGCAGCCACGGGACTAGCGGACGGGGCCTCTCCTACGAGCAGTACTTC | CASSHGTSGRGLSYEQYF
TRBJ2-1 | NA | NA | TRBV9 | TGTGCCAGCAGCGTAGGTGGCGGCGGGGTCGGTGAGCAGTTCTTC | CASSVGGGGVGEQFF
TRBJ2-5 | TRBD2 | NA | TRBV6-5 | TGTGCCAGCAGCGCCGGGGGGGTAGCCCGCGAGACCCAGTACTTC | CASSAGGVARETQYF
TRBJ1-2 | NA | NA | TRBV9 | TGTGCCAGCGCCACCCCTGGGGGGTCGTTTGGCTACACCTTC | CASATPGGSFGYTF